This T cell receptor beta chain was identified during a study of T cells in Graves' hyperthyroidism and ophthalmopathy. Lactation, pregnancy, other autoimmune disease or uncontrolled infection led to exclusion of patients. RNA transcripts served as the template for amplifying TCR beta CDR3 regions. HTBI primers were the set used in a first-round RT-PCR of the TCR CDR3. One entry per CDR3 protein results from TCRdb running MiXCR on the multiplex PCR reads. Here the sample spans hundreds of thousands of distinct CDR3 sequences, 18% being singletons. The TCR comes from a woman in her fifties or sixties with Graves' hyperthyroidism that later progressed to Graves' ophthalmopathy. What was sequenced was blood.

This chain's CDR3 is CAISGPRGQGNEKLFF. The DNA of the CDR3 is TGTGCCATCAGTGGGCCACGAGGACAGGGGAATGAAAAACTGTTTTTT. The chain has TRBV10-3 and TRBJ1-4, with 9 bases aligning to TRBD1. The CDR3 is 16 amino acids. The germline gives CDR1 ENHRY, CDR2 SYGVKD. J was trimmed by 5 bases and V by 4 bases; bases with no gene match: 8.